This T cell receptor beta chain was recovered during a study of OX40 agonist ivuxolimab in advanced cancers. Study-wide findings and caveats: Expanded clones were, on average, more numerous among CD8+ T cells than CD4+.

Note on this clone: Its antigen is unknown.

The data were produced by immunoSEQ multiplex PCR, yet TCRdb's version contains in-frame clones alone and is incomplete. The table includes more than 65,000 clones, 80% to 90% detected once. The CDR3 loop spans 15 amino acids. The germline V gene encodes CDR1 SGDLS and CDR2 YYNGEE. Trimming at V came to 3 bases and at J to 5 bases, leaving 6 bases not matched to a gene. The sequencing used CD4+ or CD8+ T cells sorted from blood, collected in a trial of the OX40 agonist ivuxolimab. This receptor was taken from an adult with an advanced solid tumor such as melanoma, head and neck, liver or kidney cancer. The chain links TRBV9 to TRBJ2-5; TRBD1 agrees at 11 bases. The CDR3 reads CASSGGTGGSETQYF. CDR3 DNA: TGTGCCAGCAGCGGCGGGACAGGGGGTAGTGAGACCCAGTACTTC.